The 8 T cell receptor beta chains below were found in one sample sequenced in a study. TCRdb processed the RT-PCR reads anew with MiXCR; each CDR3 protein has one entry. The sample includes 550,000 to 750,000 distinct CDR3 sequences, around 14% of them seen just once. The sequenced sample consisted of memory CD4+ T cells from blood. All receptors come from a female donor in good health, serving as a healthy control.

At least ten counts were recorded for this clonotype. The V call is TRBV20-1, the J call TRBJ2-1, with TRBD2 as a possible D gene (6 bases). Trimming shortened V by 4 bases and J by 11 bases, and 24 bases separated the two germline ends. CDR3 length: 15 residues. Germline-derived CDR1 and CDR2 are DFQATT and SNEGSKA (reference sequence). CDR3 region: CSANGPRSSATKQFF. The DNA for the CDR3 is TGCAGTGCTAACGGACCCCGATCTAGCGCCACGAAGCAGTTCTTC.

This clonotype has more than one count but fewer than ten. The V and J genes are TRBV12-3 or TRBV12-4 and TRBJ2-5; possibly TRBD2 for D (7 bases). Trimming took 2 bases from V and 4 from J, leaving 14 bases between them. CDR3 length equals 15 residues. The CDR3 region has the DNA TGTGCCAGCAGTTTAAGAGGGGGGGCTGGAGAGACCCAGTACTTC. Its translation: CASSLRGGAGETQYF.

The V and J genes are TRBV5-1 and TRBJ2-1; 9 positions agree with TRBD2. V shed 0 bases, J shed 1 base, and the junction held 14 bases outside the gene matches. Germline values: CDR1 SGHRS, CDR2 YFSETQ. The CDR3 totals 20 residues. CDR3 sequence (DNA): TGCGCCAGCAGCTTGGGGTTTATCGGCGGGAGGGCCGGATCCTACAATGAGCAGTTCTTC. Its protein is CASSLGFIGGRAGSYNEQFF.

This chain connects TRBV25-1 to TRBJ2-3, with 7 positions matching TRBD1. There are 15 residues in the CDR3. V was clipped by 4 bases and J by 3 bases; unmatched bases: 7. Germline CDR1 MGHDK, CDR2 SYGVNS. CDR3 coding DNA: TGTGCCAGCAGTGCCCACAGGGGCGGGACAGATACGCAGTATTTT. It yields the protein CASSAHRGGTDTQYF.

This clonotype has just a few counts. The rearrangement joins TRBV27 to TRBJ2-1; 7 bases line up with TRBD1. Per germline, CDR1 MNHEY and CDR2 SMNVEV (reference sequence). This CDR3 has 16 amino acids. V shed 8 bases and J 2 bases; nucleotides not matched to a gene: 12. The CDR3 spells CASQPWGQFAYNEQFF. Written as DNA, the CDR3 is TGTGCCAGCCAACCGTGGGGACAGTTCGCCTACAATGAGCAGTTCTTC.

This clonotype showed up just a few times. The chain recombines TRBV7-3 with TRBJ2-2, with unresolved D. Trimming took 3 bases from V and 6 from J, leaving 5 bases between them. The length of the CDR3 is 12 residues. The germline V gene has CDR1 SGHTA and CDR2 FQGTGA. The chain's CDR3 is CASSFLPGELFF. The CDR3 region has the DNA TGTGCCAGCAGCTTCCTCCCCGGGGAGCTGTTTTTT.

This rearrangement joins TRBV5-1 to TRBJ1-1; no clear D gene. The CDR3 is made up of 14 amino acids. CDR1 is SGHRS, CDR2 YFSETQ, per germline. V lost 4 bases and J 1 base, leaving 11 bases between the germline ends. The CDR3 DNA follows: TGCGCCAGCAGCCCTGGACTTTCGAACACTGAAGCTTTCTTT. Protein: CASSPGLSNTEAFF.

This clonotype was picked up many times. The V and J genes are TRBV29-1 and TRBJ1-1; D is unresolved. V lost 7 bases to trimming and J lost 1 base, with 10 bases between them. The germline gives CDR1 SQVTM, CDR2 ANQGSEA. This CDR3 region has 12 residues. CDR3 DNA sequence: TGCAGCGCTGGTAACAGGAACACTGAAGCTTTCTTT. This gives the protein CSAGNRNTEAFF.